This passage covers 29 T cell receptor beta chains from one sample sequenced in a study of shared clonotypes between healthy human individuals. TCRdb keeps only in-frame clones here, not all; method: immunoSEQ multiplex PCR. Among approximately 2,000,000 clones listed, 85% to 95% were seen once. Specimen: naive CD4+ T cells from PBMCs. Regarding subset: CD45RA+ positively selected. Receptors originate from a man aged 18 to 29 in good health. Some clones in this sample may be carry-over from other donors' samples.

This chain connects TRBV6-1 to TRBJ2-1; D is unresolved. V dropped 7 bases and J dropped 0 bases, with 10 bases sitting between them. The CDR3 runs 14 residues. Per germline, CDR1 MNHNS and CDR2 SASEGT. This chain's CDR3 is CASTGLSSYNEQFF. The CDR3 bases are TGTGCCAGCACTGGGCTCAGCTCCTACAATGAGCAGTTCTTC.

In the case of this clone: At one of its ends the junction is not consistent with the germline gene, which may arise from a read error. The V and J genes are TRBV28 and TRBJ1-1, with 11 bases fitting TRBD1. CDR1 is MDHEN, CDR2 SYDVKM, per germline. The CDR3 spans 15 residues. The CDR3 DNA is TGTGTCAGCAGTCCCCGTCGGGACAGGGGGATTGAAGCTTTCTTT. Residues: CVSSPRRDRGIEAFF.

The genes are TRBV5-1 and TRBJ2-7, with D perhaps TRBD2 (5 bases). Trimming removed 5 bases from V and 3 bases from J, with 6 bases in between. Germline lookup yields CDR1 SGHRS and CDR2 YFSETQ. The CDR3 is 11 residues long. The CDR3 here is CASSRGYEQYF. CDR3 DNA sequence: TGCGCCAGCAGTCGGGGCTACGAGCAGTACTTC.

J is TRBJ2-7 and V is TRBV2; 7 bases align to TRBD1. V lost 6 bases, J lost 0 bases, and 2 bases stayed unmatched. Germline CDR1 is SNHLY and CDR2 is FYNNEI. This CDR3 spans 13 amino acids. The CDR3 DNA is TGTGCCAGCAGGGACAGGAACTCCTACGAGCAGTACTTC. This gives the protein CASRDRNSYEQYF.

The chain uses TRBV13 and TRBJ2-3; D gene unclear. The germline V gene has CDR1 PRHDT and CDR2 FYEKMQ (reference sequence). CDR3 length: 12 amino acids. The V end lost 5 bases, the J end lost 1 base, and 4 bases lay between the germline ends. The CDR3, as DNA: TGTGCCAGCAGCCCTCGCACAGATACGCAGTATTTT. This translates into CASSPRTDTQYF.

This chain links TRBV6-1 with TRBJ1-2; tentatively, D is TRBD1 (5 bases). Per germline, CDR1 MNHNS and CDR2 SASEGT. The germline V and J ends were trimmed by 2 bases and 0 bases, with 19 bases remaining between them. This CDR3 spans 18 amino acids. Here the CDR3 reads CASSERWGRPFTNYGYTF. The CDR3 nucleotides are TGTGCCAGCAGTGAAAGGTGGGGACGACCCTTTACTAACTATGGCTACACCTTC.

The chain has TRBV5-1 and TRBJ1-1, with TRBD1 as a possible D gene (6 bases). Per germline, CDR1 SGHRS and CDR2 YFSETQ. The CDR3 sequence is 15 residues long. The V end was cut by 0 bases, the J end by 2 bases, with 11 bases between. Here the CDR3 reads CASSLGVGGNTEAFF. DNA for the CDR3: TGCGCCAGCAGCTTGGGAGTAGGGGGTAACACTGAAGCTTTCTTT.

This chain connects TRBV15 to TRBJ2-1; TRBD2 is a possible D gene (6 bases). This CDR3 is built from 16 residues. V gave up 0 bases and J gave up 10 bases, with 19 bases separating them. Germline V gene lookup returns CDR1 LNHNV and CDR2 YYDKDF (reference sequence). This chain's CDR3 is CATSRDAGLVRSEQFF. Written as DNA, the CDR3 is TGTGCCACCAGCAGAGATGCGGGGCTAGTCAGGAGCGAGCAGTTCTTC.

The chain employs TRBV5-1 and TRBJ1-1; D perhaps matches TRBD1 (6 bases). The V end lost 0 bases, the J end lost 6 bases, and 9 bases lay between the germline ends. Looked up from germline, CDR1 is SGHRS and CDR2 is YFSETQ. There are 13 residues in the CDR3. CDR3 sequence reads: CASSLVEGAEAFF. DNA for the CDR3: TGCGCCAGCAGCTTGGTCGAGGGGGCTGAAGCTTTCTTT.

The chain couples TRBV18 to TRBJ1-2, with 9 bases lining up with TRBD1. CDR1 KGHSH and CDR2 LQKENI come from the germline V gene. The CDR3 covers 15 residues. The V segment lost 1 base and the J segment 8 bases; nucleotides outside the gene matches: 8. DNA of the CDR3: TGTGCCAGCTCACCACAGGCACAGGGGGCGCAGGGCTACACCTTC. This sequence encodes CASSPQAQGAQGYTF.

V is TRBV18 and J is TRBJ1-1, with D possibly matching TRBD1 (5 bases). Germline V gene sequence: CDR1 KGHSH, CDR2 LQKENI. The V end was cut by 4 bases, the J end by 3 bases, with 12 bases between. The CDR3 loop spans 14 amino acids. The chain's CDR3 is CASSQQVLDTEAFF. CDR3 sequence (DNA): TGTGCCAGCTCACAACAGGTCTTGGACACTGAAGCTTTCTTT.

J is TRBJ2-6 and V is TRBV6-5; D is uncertain. Trimming pared 5 bases from V and 0 bases from J, leaving 8 bases between. The CDR3 loop spans 15 amino acids. Germline V lookup: CDR1 MNHEY, CDR2 SVGAGI. CDR3 in amino acids: CASSTGVSGANVLTF. The CDR3 bases are TGTGCCAGCAGTACGGGCGTCTCTGGGGCCAACGTCCTGACTTTC.

This clone has just one count. The DNA is omitted, as the CDR3 cannot be located on it reliably, and the CDR3 follows TCRdb's listing. V is TRBV28 and J is TRBJ2-5; TRBD2, the table's D call, was not compared with the DNA. CDR1 MDHEN and CDR2 SYDVKM come from the germline V gene. Both ends counted, the CDR3 spans 18 residues. This chain's CDR3 is CASSLSSGGFPSILAQYF.

This chain links TRBV30 with TRBJ1-2; 8 nucleotides match TRBD1. V lost 1 base to trimming and J lost 4 bases; unmatched junction nucleotides: 2. The CDR3 runs 13 residues. CDR1 and CDR2 (germline): GTSNPN, SVGIG (reference sequence). CDR3 amino acids: CAWSEQGAYGYTF. The CDR3 DNA sequence: TGTGCCTGGAGTGAGCAGGGGGCCTATGGCTACACCTTC.

This clone showed up just a few times. The chain carries TRBV28 and TRBJ1-1; D unresolved. The CDR3 totals 11 residues. Trimming took off 7 bases at V and 1 base at J, with 4 bases between the two ends. Per the germline V gene, CDR1 is MDHEN and CDR2 is SYDVKM. The CDR3 sequence is CASTRNTEAFF. The CDR3 bases are TGTGCCAGCACTCGGAACACTGAAGCTTTCTTT.

The chain links TRBV5-6 to TRBJ1-5; possibly TRBD1 for D (5 bases). V shed 7 bases and J shed 0 bases, with 14 bases lying between them. In germline, CDR1 is SGHDT, CDR2 YYEEEE. The CDR3 spans 15 residues. Here the CDR3 DNA reads TGTGCCAGCCAAGACAGCCGCTATAGCAATCAGCCCCAGCATTTT. Its protein product is CASQDSRYSNQPQHF. Filled out from reference TRBV5-6 and TRBJ1-5, the complete variable domain reads DAGVTQSPTHLIKTRGQQVTLRCSPKSGHDTVSWYQQALGQGPQFIFQYYEEEERQRGNFPDRFSGHQFPNYSSELNVNALLLGDSALYLCASQDSRYSNQPQHFGDGTRLSIL.

J is TRBJ1-5 and V is TRBV10-3; a possible D gene is TRBD1 (5 bases). This CDR3 is 14 amino acids long. V gave up 10 bases and J gave up 0 bases, with 13 bases separating them. Germline CDR1 is ENHRY and CDR2 is SYGVKD. The CDR3 DNA is TGTGCCACAACGACAGATTATAGCAATCAGCCCCAGCATTTT. This translates into CATTTDYSNQPQHF.

The chain has TRBV28 and TRBJ1-2, with a possible D match to TRBD1 (6 bases). Germline V gives CDR1 MDHEN, CDR2 SYDVKM. Deletions cut 5 bases from V and 8 bases from J, with 24 bases between. The CDR3 is 16 residues long. In DNA, the CDR3 is TGTGCCAGCAGTCCCCAGGGGACGGAAGGAATTTGGGGCTACACCTTC. Its protein product is CASSPQGTEGIWGYTF.

V usage is TRBV19 and J usage is TRBJ2-7, with TRBD2 identical over 8 bases. From germline, CDR1 is LNHDA and CDR2 SQIVND (reference sequence). The CDR3 totals 15 residues. The V gene end was trimmed by 1 base and the J gene end by 4 bases; junction bases not matched to a gene: 6. The CDR3 loop reads CASSIGGAGAYEQYF. The CDR3 nucleotides are TGTGCCAGTAGTATAGGAGGAGCGGGAGCATACGAGCAGTACTTC.

This chain connects TRBV11-2 to TRBJ2-5; the D gene is possibly TRBD1 (5 bases). Germline V gene data show CDR1 as SGHAT and CDR2 as FQNNGV. V shed 4 bases and J shed 1 base, with 16 bases lying between them. CDR3 length: 16 amino acids. CDR3: CASSSPGGARQETQYF. Written as DNA, the CDR3 is TGTGCCAGCAGCTCCCCGGGTGGGGCGCGCCAAGAGACCCAGTACTTC.

This clone showed up just a few times. At the DNA level, this CDR3 is encoded by other sequences in the same sample as well. The rearrangement links TRBV7-9 to TRBJ2-7; tentatively, D is TRBD2 (6 bases). V lost 3 bases to trimming and J lost 6 bases, with 6 bases between them. The CDR3 is 11 amino acids. Germline CDR1 and CDR2: SEHNR and FQNEAQ (reference sequence). In nucleotides, the CDR3 is TGTGCCAGCAGCTTCGGGGGCGAGCAGTACTTC. Translation gives CASSFGGEQYF.

This clone was observed once. V usage is TRBV4-2 and J usage is TRBJ2-1; D tentatively fits TRBD1 or TRBD2 (5 bases each). This CDR3 has 16 amino acids. Trimming cost V 0 bases and J 1 base, with 10 bases left between them. Germline lookup yields CDR1 LGHNA and CDR2 YNFKEQ. The DNA for the CDR3 is TGTGCCAGCAGCCAAGATCAGGGAGAATCCTACAATGAGCAGTTCTTC. Protein sequence: CASSQDQGESYNEQFF.

The chain carries TRBV5-1 and TRBJ2-1; 8 nucleotides line up with TRBD2. CDR3 length equals 17 residues. Looked up from germline, CDR1 is SGHRS and CDR2 is YFSETQ. V dropped 2 bases and J dropped 3; count of bases not matched to a gene: 10. The CDR3 DNA sequence: TGCGCCAGCAGCTTAGTAGGGGGACTAGGGCTCTACAATGAGCAGTTCTTC. This encodes CASSLVGGLGLYNEQFF. The full variable domain, completed using reference TRBV5-1 and TRBJ2-1, is KAGVTQTPRYLIKTRGQQVTLSCSPISGHRSVSWYQQTPGQGLQFLFEYFSETQRNKGNFPGRFSGRQFSNSRSEMNVSTLELGDSALYLCASSLVGGLGLYNEQFFGPGTRLTVL.

The V and J genes are TRBV28 and TRBJ2-1, with 8 nucleotides matching TRBD2. CDR1 and CDR2 (germline): MDHEN, SYDVKM. This CDR3 is 16 amino acids long. V lost 5 bases, J lost 10 bases, and 16 bases stayed unmatched. The CDR3 spells CASSPPPSGRKGEQFF. The CDR3, as DNA: TGTGCCAGCAGTCCTCCTCCTAGCGGGCGAAAAGGAGAGCAGTTCTTC.

CDR3 in amino acids: CAWSTPAGANVLTF. The CDR3 DNA reads as TGTGCCTGGAGTACCCCGGCCGGGGCCAACGTCCTGACTTTC. The gene calls are TRBV30 and TRBJ2-6; D uncertain. This CDR3 spans 14 amino acids. The germline V gene has CDR1 GTSNPN and CDR2 SVGIG (reference sequence). Trimming removed 2 bases from V and 4 bases from J, with 9 bases in between.

The rearrangement uses TRBV30 and TRBJ2-2, with no clear D. V shed 0 bases and J shed 4 bases, with 12 bases lying between them. Germline values: CDR1 GTSNPN, CDR2 SVGIG (reference sequence). This CDR3 comprises 15 residues. CDR3 protein: CAWSVTQRPTGELFF. CDR3 nucleotide sequence: TGTGCCTGGAGTGTTACCCAGCGTCCCACCGGGGAGCTGTTTTTT.

The chain carries TRBV9 and TRBJ2-2; D is uncertain. The CDR3 loop spans 14 amino acids. CDR1 is SGDLS, CDR2 YYNGEE, per germline. Trimming stripped 3 bases from V and 8 bases from J, with 14 bases between. The DNA for the CDR3 is TGTGCCAGCAGCGCAGATCCTCAGCAGGGGGAGCTGTTTTTT. Protein: CASSADPQQGELFF.

The chain is built from TRBV5-4 and TRBJ1-2, with D unclear. The germline V and J ends were trimmed by 5 bases and 6 bases, with 14 bases remaining between them. The CDR3 is 13 amino acids. Germline V lookup: CDR1 SGHNT, CDR2 YYREEE (reference sequence). CDR3 DNA sequence: TGTGCCAGCAGGCCGACCGGAACCCATGGCTACACCTTC. As protein: CASRPTGTHGYTF.

This rearrangement joins TRBV19 to TRBJ2-4, with D perhaps matching TRBD1 (6 bases). The CDR3 extends over 14 amino acids. Germline assignment: CDR1 LNHDA and CDR2 SQIVND (reference sequence). The V end was cut by 3 bases, the J end by 8 bases, with 14 bases between. CDR3 residues: CASSMGRGWDIQYF. For the CDR3, the DNA is TGTGCCAGTAGTATGGGCAGGGGTTGGGACATTCAGTACTTC.